The 7 T cell receptor beta chains given below trace back to one sample, sequenced in a study of blood T cell repertoires in COVID-19 (dated by TCRdb to 2018 to 2021). The protocol used for the library was the immunoSEQ multiplex PCR assay. Sourced from immuneACCESS, this table was stored by TCRdb with only in-frame sequences that have V and J called. A share of the clones is absent; for the studies checked, an unresolved V gene accounts for under half, and the remainder has no known explanation. A total of under 250,000 clones appear in this sample, approximately 85% of them only once. 5.5% to 6.5% of the sample is held by the ten biggest clonotypes. The sample consisted of peripheral blood. These receptors all stem from a woman of 80 years or more with COVID-19, enrolled during active disease.

This chain links TRBV15 with TRBJ2-1; no definite D call. The CDR3 is 15 amino acids. V was clipped by 1 base and J by 0 bases, with 7 bases between them. Germline CDR1 is LNHNV and CDR2 is YYDKDF (reference sequence). The CDR3 DNA follows: TGTGCCACCAGCAGAGTCAAGAGCTCCTACAATGAGCAGTTCTTC. Encoded protein: CATSRVKSSYNEQFF.

The rearrangement uses TRBV19 and TRBJ2-3, with 7 bases matching TRBD2. J was trimmed by 3 bases and V by 6 bases; bases with no gene match: 6. CDR1 is LNHDA and CDR2 is SQIVND in the germline V gene (reference sequence). The CDR3 has 14 amino acids. In DNA form, the CDR3 reads TGTGCCAGTAGCACGTATAGCGGGACAGATACGCAGTATTTT. Protein: CASSTYSGTDTQYF.

This clone is a singleton in its sample. The V call is TRBV19, the J call TRBJ1-2; 9 bases are shared with TRBD1. With V trimmed by 3 bases and J by 4 bases, 6 bases remained unmatched. Germline V gene data show CDR1 as LNHDA and CDR2 as SQIVND (reference sequence). The CDR3 is 15 residues long. This CDR3 is CASSMDRGSSYGYTF. In nucleotides, the CDR3 is TGTGCCAGTAGTATGGACAGGGGATCTAGCTATGGCTACACCTTC.

This clone was counted a single time. The chain carries TRBV19 and TRBJ1-2; 7 bases line up with TRBD1. Germline V gene sequence: CDR1 LNHDA, CDR2 SQIVND (reference sequence). The trim removed 6 bases at V and 5 bases at J, leaving 9 bases unmatched. The CDR3 has 14 residues. CDR3 sequence: CASSLIGQVYGYTF. The CDR3 region has the DNA TGTGCCAGTAGCTTAATAGGACAGGTTTATGGCTACACCTTC.

There are a few counts of this clone. V usage is TRBV7-9 and J usage is TRBJ1-2, with 7 nucleotides matching TRBD1. From germline, CDR1 is SEHNR and CDR2 FQNEAQ (reference sequence). The trim removed 8 bases at V and 0 bases at J, leaving 6 bases unmatched. CDR3 length equals 14 residues. This CDR3 reads CASVRDSANYGYTF. The CDR3 DNA is TGTGCCAGCGTAAGGGACAGCGCTAACTATGGCTACACCTTC.

The rearrangement links TRBV7-2 to TRBJ2-7; 7 nucleotides agree with TRBD2. V gave up 5 bases and J gave up 0 bases; unmatched junction bases: 10. Per the germline V gene, CDR1 is SGHTA and CDR2 is FQGNSA. CDR3 length equals 16 residues. The CDR3 bases are TGTGCCAGCAGCCGGCTCCGGGGAGGGAGCTCCTACGAGCAGTACTTC. Translating it yields CASSRLRGGSSYEQYF.

The V call is TRBV12-3 or TRBV12-4, the J call TRBJ1-1; D not resolved. The CDR3 runs 13 residues. Between the trimmed V and J ends, which lost 7 bases and 5 bases, there was a span of 14 bases. This CDR3 reads CASTVRGSTEAFF. As DNA, the CDR3 is TGTGCCAGCACCGTCAGAGGCTCAACTGAAGCTTTCTTT.